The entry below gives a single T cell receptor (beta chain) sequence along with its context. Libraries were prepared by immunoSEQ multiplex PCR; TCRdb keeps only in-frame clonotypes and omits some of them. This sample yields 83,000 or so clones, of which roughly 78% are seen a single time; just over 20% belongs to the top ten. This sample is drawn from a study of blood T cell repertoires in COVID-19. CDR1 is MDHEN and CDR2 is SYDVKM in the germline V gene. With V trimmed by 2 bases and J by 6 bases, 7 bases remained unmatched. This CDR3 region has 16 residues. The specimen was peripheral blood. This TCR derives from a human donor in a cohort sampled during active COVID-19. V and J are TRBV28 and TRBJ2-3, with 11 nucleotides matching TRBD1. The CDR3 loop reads CASSLLRTGGSDTQYF. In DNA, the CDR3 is TGTGCCAGCAGTTTACTTAGGACAGGGGGCTCGGATACGCAGTATTTT.